A single sample gave rise to the 3 T cell receptor beta chains below, sequenced in a study of a mutant IDH1 vaccine in newly diagnosed glioma. Time point meaning: week 5, during vaccination. Doses consisted of 300 ug of mutant IDH1 20-mer peptide each, paired with topical imiquimod. Sequenced by immunoSEQ multiplex PCR; TCRdb stores in-frame clones only, minus some. The table includes over 50,000 clones, approximately 90% detected once. The antigens these receptors bind are not known. The sequenced sample was PBMCs, obtained from a glioma patient whose treatment included an IDH1 peptide vaccine. The receptors were gathered from a woman aged 40 to 49 with glioma.

The V gene is TRBV5-4, the J gene TRBJ1-5; possibly TRBD1 for D (5 bases). The CDR3 is made up of 17 amino acids. Per germline, CDR1 SGHNT and CDR2 YYREEE (reference sequence). Trimming stripped 3 bases from V and 0 bases from J, with 16 bases between. For the CDR3, the DNA is TGTGCCAGCAGCTACGCTGGGGGGGAGTCTAGCAATCAGCCCCAGCATTTT. Translated, it gives CASSYAGGESSNQPQHF.

The chain combines TRBV4-1 with TRBJ2-5, with D perhaps matching TRBD2 (5 bases). This CDR3 spans 17 amino acids. CDR1 is MGHRA and CDR2 is YSYEKL in the germline V gene. V was pared by 1 base and J by 2 bases, with 17 bases between. The CDR3 nucleotides are TGCGCCAGCAGCCAAGGCCGGGTTCGGGGTAGGCAAGAGACCCAGTACTTC. The encoded protein is CASSQGRVRGRQETQYF.

This clone has only one observation. The chain joins TRBV20-1 to TRBJ2-1; D is unclear. CDR3 length: 10 residues. The germline V gene has CDR1 DFQATT and CDR2 SNEGSKA (reference sequence). The germline V and J ends were trimmed by 3 bases and 10 bases, with 7 bases remaining between them. The CDR3 loop reads CSARRGEQFF. Here the CDR3 DNA reads TGCAGTGCTAGGCGCGGCGAGCAGTTCTTC.